The 30 T cell receptor beta chains listed next were all sequenced from one sample in a study of T cell responses to AZD1222 COVID-19 vaccine. Libraries were prepared by immunoSEQ multiplex PCR; TCRdb keeps only in-frame clonotypes and omits some of them. The sample holds 150,000 to 200,000 clones; 88% are singletons and the top ten take more than 5%. Sequencing used peripheral blood, obtained on day 0 of AZD1222 vaccination. These receptors originate from an adult in good health.

The chain joins TRBV6-2 or TRBV6-3 to TRBJ2-5; D might be TRBD2 (6 bases). Germline V gives CDR1 MNHEY, CDR2 SVGEGT. V was clipped by 5 bases and J by 5 bases, with 15 bases between them. CDR3 length: 14 residues. The CDR3 coding sequence is TGTGCCAGCAGTATCCTTAGCGGTTCTGAGACCCAGTACTTC. This gives the protein CASSILSGSETQYF.

The V call is TRBV5-6, the J call TRBJ2-1, with D perhaps TRBD1 or TRBD2 (7 bases each). The V and J ends lost 2 bases and 2 bases respectively, with 17 bases between them. Per germline, CDR1 SGHDT and CDR2 YYEEEE. The CDR3 is 17 amino acids. CDR3 sequence: CASSFWRGQGAYNEQFF. For the CDR3, the DNA is TGTGCCAGCAGCTTTTGGCGGGGGCAGGGGGCCTACAATGAGCAGTTCTTC.

This clone came up many times. CDR3 DNA sequence: TGTGCCATCAGTGAGTCGCGGCAGGGGGCGACGATTCATACTGCGGGATCACAGAATGAGCAGTTCTTC. Translation: CAISESRQGATIHTAGSQNEQFF. The V call is TRBV10-3, the J call TRBJ2-1; 8 bases fit TRBD1. Germline CDR1 is ENHRY and CDR2 is SYGVKD. V gave up 0 bases and J gave up 7 bases; unmatched junction bases: 29. CDR3 size: 23 residues.

This chain joins TRBV7-2 and TRBJ2-1; D not resolved. V shed 3 bases and J shed 2 bases, with 11 bases lying between them. CDR1 and CDR2 from the germline V gene are SGHTA and FQGNSA. The length of the CDR3 is 15 residues. CDR3 sequence: CASSFAGYPYNEQFF. The CDR3 bases are TGTGCCAGCAGCTTTGCTGGGTATCCCTACAATGAGCAGTTCTTC.

V is TRBV11-3 and J is TRBJ2-7; D is tentatively TRBD1 or TRBD2 (6 bases each). V lost 5 bases, J lost 10 bases, and 12 bases lay in between. Germline CDR1 and CDR2: SGHNT and YENEEA. The CDR3 sequence is 11 residues long. The CDR3 protein is CASSEGGPQYF. The CDR3 DNA reads as TGTGCCAGCAGCGAGGGGGGTCCTCAGTACTTC.

This chain connects TRBV4-2 to TRBJ2-7; the D gene is possibly TRBD2 (6 bases). This CDR3 region has 15 residues. Germline CDR1 and CDR2: LGHNA and YNFKEQ. Between the trimmed V and J ends, which lost 1 base and 5 bases, there was a span of 15 bases. This CDR3 reads CASSQGGGVIDEQYF. DNA for the CDR3: TGTGCCAGCAGCCAAGGAGGAGGGGTGATCGACGAGCAGTACTTC.

This clone occurred once. The V call is TRBV4-1, the J call TRBJ2-3, with a possible D match to TRBD1 (6 bases). The CDR3 extends over 16 amino acids. CDR1 MGHRA and CDR2 YSYEKL come from the germline V gene. V was cut by 0 bases and J by 5 bases, with 15 bases left in between. The chain's CDR3 is CASSQEARGLEDTQYF. The DNA of the CDR3 is TGCGCCAGCAGCCAAGAAGCCAGGGGTTTAGAAGATACGCAGTATTTT.

This chain joins TRBV6-5 and TRBJ2-5; D call uncertain. This CDR3 is built from 10 residues. Germline V gene sequence: CDR1 MNHEY, CDR2 SVGAGI. V was pared by 5 bases and J by 5 bases, with 3 bases between. The CDR3 region has the DNA TGTGCCAGCAGTCAGGAGACCCAGTACTTC. This codes for CASSQETQYF.

V gene TRBV18 combines with J gene TRBJ1-3; D unclear. The CDR3 is 12 residues long. CDR1 and CDR2 (germline): KGHSH, LQKENI. Deletions cut 7 bases from V and 0 bases from J, with 4 bases between. The CDR3 DNA is TGTGCCAGCTTCCCCTCTGGAAACACCATATATTTT. Encoded protein: CASFPSGNTIYF.

This chain uses TRBV10-3 with TRBJ2-1; D possibly matches TRBD1 or TRBD2 (5 bases each). The CDR3 consists of 16 residues. Trimming stripped 0 bases from V and 0 bases from J, with 9 bases between. Germline V gives CDR1 ENHRY, CDR2 SYGVKD. CDR3 region: CAISESRGYSYNEQFF. As DNA, the CDR3 is TGTGCCATCAGTGAGTCGAGGGGCTACTCCTACAATGAGCAGTTCTTC.

This chain uses TRBV24-1 with TRBJ2-6; D gene unclear. CDR1 and CDR2 (germline): KGHDR, SFDVKD. CDR3 size: 13 residues. The V and J ends lost 6 bases and 0 bases respectively, with 2 bases between them. CDR3 coding DNA: TGTGCCACCAGTAGCTCTGGGGCCAACGTCCTGACTTTC. Translating gives CATSSSGANVLTF.

The chain is built from TRBV2 and TRBJ1-5, with a weak D call TRBD1 (5 bases). This CDR3 region has 15 residues. Trimming shortened V by 1 base and J by 0 bases, and 7 bases separated the two germline ends. The germline CDR1 and CDR2 sequences are SNHLY and FYNNEI. The CDR3 here is CASSEGTISNQPQHF. CDR3 bases: TGTGCCAGCAGTGAAGGGACAATTAGCAATCAGCCCCAGCATTTT. The full variable domain, its missing parts supplied by reference TRBV2 and TRBJ1-5, is EPEVTQTPSHQVTQMGQEVILRCVPISNHLYFYWYRQILGQKVEFLVSFYNNEISEKSEIFDDQFSVERPDGSNFTLKIRSTKLEDSAMYFCASSEGTISNQPQHFGDGTRLSIL.

V usage is TRBV18 and J usage is TRBJ2-5; D is tentatively TRBD1 or TRBD2 (5 bases each). CDR3 length: 15 residues. The germline gives CDR1 KGHSH, CDR2 LQKENI. V lost 6 bases and J 4 bases, leaving 18 bases between the germline ends. This chain's CDR3 is CASSGRDPMGETQYF. DNA for the CDR3: TGTGCCAGCTCTGGCCGGGACCCTATGGGAGAGACCCAGTACTTC.

CDR3 DNA sequence: TGTGCCACCAGCAGAATAGGGGAGGATAATTCACCCCTCCACTTT. Its translation: CATSRIGEDNSPLHF. The rearrangement joins TRBV15 to TRBJ1-6; a possible D gene is TRBD1 (5 bases). The CDR3 length is 15 residues. The germline CDR1 and CDR2 sequences are LNHNV and YYDKDF (reference sequence). The V end lost 2 bases, the J end lost 5 bases, and 10 bases lay between the germline ends.

The rearrangement links TRBV19 to TRBJ1-5; D not certain. Per the germline V gene, CDR1 is LNHDA and CDR2 is SQIVND (reference sequence). This CDR3 spans 13 amino acids. The ends were cut back, 5 bases at V and 4 bases at J, with 9 bases in the middle. The CDR3: CASSPRLNQPQHF. CDR3 in DNA: TGTGCCAGTAGTCCCCGCCTAAATCAGCCCCAGCATTTT.

The V call is TRBV25-1, the J call TRBJ1-2; TRBD1 matches at 7 bases. The CDR3 totals 13 residues. In germline, CDR1 is MGHDK, CDR2 SYGVNS. V lost 6 bases to trimming and J lost 6 bases; unmatched junction nucleotides: 7. The CDR3 sequence: CASSLTGKHGYTF. Here the CDR3 DNA reads TGTGCCAGCAGCCTGACAGGGAAGCATGGCTACACCTTC.

The chain recombines TRBV9 with TRBJ2-1; D is unresolved. Deletions cut 0 bases from V and 3 bases from J, with 7 bases between. Germline V gene lookup returns CDR1 SGDLS and CDR2 YYNGEE. This CDR3 spans 14 amino acids. The CDR3 nucleotides are TGTGCCAGCAGCGTAGGACCGAGCTACAATGAGCAGTTCTTC. As protein: CASSVGPSYNEQFF.

The chain couples TRBV7-6 to TRBJ2-1; D is possibly TRBD1 (6 bases). Trimming left V 3 bases short and J 7 bases short, with 16 bases between. CDR3 length equals 15 residues. Germline V gives CDR1 SGHVS, CDR2 FNYEAQ. The CDR3 spells CASSFSGDYRNEQFF. In nucleotides, the CDR3 is TGTGCCAGCAGCTTTTCAGGGGATTATAGAAATGAGCAGTTCTTC.

CDR3 in amino acids: CASCLDSTYEQYF. DNA for the CDR3: TGTGCCAGTTGTCTAGATTCGACTTACGAGCAGTACTTC. The V call is TRBV7-9, the J call TRBJ2-7; D is uncertain. CDR3 length: 13 residues. The V and J ends lost 9 bases and 4 bases respectively, with 16 bases between them. Germline V gene lookup returns CDR1 SEHNR and CDR2 FQNEAQ (reference sequence).

The J gene is TRBJ1-6, the V gene TRBV5-5, with D maybe TRBD1 (6 bases). CDR1 and CDR2 from the germline V gene are SGHKS and YYEKEE (reference sequence). V was shortened by 4 bases and J by 6 bases, with 20 bases between the two germline ends. The CDR3 is 17 amino acids. CDR3 sequence reads: CASSPWASGQINSPLHF. DNA for the CDR3: TGTGCCAGCAGCCCGTGGGCCTCCGGACAGATTAATTCACCCCTCCACTTT.

V and J are TRBV5-1 and TRBJ1-2; tentatively, D is TRBD1 (6 bases). The CDR3 consists of 15 residues. Germline values: CDR1 SGHRS, CDR2 YFSETQ. The V and J ends lost 1 base and 8 bases respectively, with 18 bases between them. CDR3 nucleotides: TGCGCCAGCAGCTTGAAATCCGGGGGCTTAGGCGGCTACACCTTC. This sequence encodes CASSLKSGGLGGYTF.

The chain couples TRBV19 to TRBJ2-3, with 9 bases identical to TRBD1. Germline V lookup: CDR1 LNHDA, CDR2 SQIVND (reference sequence). The ends lost 4 bases at V and 3 bases at J; junction bases unmatched: 2. This CDR3 is built from 14 residues. DNA of the CDR3: TGTGCCAGTAGTAGCGACAGGGGGACAGATACGCAGTATTTT. It yields the protein CASSSDRGTDTQYF. Complete variable domain (other parts from reference TRBV19 and TRBJ2-3): DGGITQSPKYLFRKEGQNVTLSCEQNLNHDAMYWYRQDPGQGLRLIYYSQIVNDFQKGDIAEGYSVSREKKESFPLTVTSAQKNPTAFYLCASSSDRGTDTQYFGPGTRLTVL.

V gene TRBV5-4 combines with J gene TRBJ2-1; TRBD2 aligns across 8 bases. Germline CDR1 reads SGHNT; CDR2 reads YYREEE (reference sequence). V gave up 0 bases and J gave up 0 bases; unmatched junction bases: 11. The CDR3 sequence is 19 residues long. CDR3 bases: TGTGCCAGCAGCTTGGCTCAGTCTAGCGGGTTGAGCTCCTACAATGAGCAGTTCTTC. Translation gives CASSLAQSSGLSSYNEQFF.

This clone was observed many times. The gene calls are TRBV7-9 and TRBJ2-3; 9 bases agree with TRBD1. The CDR3 runs to 14 residues. CDR1 is SEHNR and CDR2 is FQNEAQ in the germline V gene (reference sequence). V was pared by 4 bases and J by 5 bases, with 4 bases of the junction left unmatched. Here the CDR3 reads CASSWDRAGDTQYF. The CDR3 DNA reads TGTGCCAGCAGCTGGGACAGGGCGGGAGATACGCAGTATTTT.

J is TRBJ2-4 and V is TRBV29-1; 10 nucleotides agree with TRBD1. The V gene end was trimmed by 3 bases and the J gene end by 9 bases; junction bases not matched to a gene: 5. This CDR3 has 13 amino acids. Germline V gene lookup returns CDR1 SQVTM and CDR2 ANQGSEA. DNA of the CDR3: TGCAGCGTTGAGGGACAGGGGAGTTTCATTCAGTACTTC. Its translation: CSVEGQGSFIQYF.

The CDR3 DNA is TGTGCCAGCAGTTTGAGCGGAATGAACACTGAAGCTTTCTTT. Protein: CASSLSGMNTEAFF. The chain carries TRBV28 and TRBJ1-1; D gene unclear. V was trimmed by 3 bases and J by 0 bases, leaving 8 bases between them. Germline assignment: CDR1 MDHEN and CDR2 SYDVKM. This CDR3 is built from 14 residues. Variable domain in full (rest from reference TRBV28 and TRBJ1-1): DVKVTQSSRYLVKRTGEKVFLECVQDMDHENMFWYRQDPGLGLRLIYFSYDVKMKEKGDIPEGYSVSREKKERFSLILESASTNQTSMYLCASSLSGMNTEAFFGQGTRLTVV.

This clone has a single count. V and J are TRBV5-8 and TRBJ1-3; 9 bases are shared with TRBD1. The CDR3 covers 15 residues. V shed 4 bases and J 3 bases; nucleotides not matched to a gene: 5. From germline, CDR1 is SGHTS and CDR2 YDEGEE. The CDR3 protein is CASSLTDRGGNTIYF. The CDR3 DNA sequence: TGTGCCAGCAGCCTTACGGACAGGGGTGGAAACACCATATATTTT.

The chain recombines TRBV6-4 with TRBJ2-3; TRBD2 matches at 12 bases. Trimming cost V 8 bases and J 3 bases; bases outside gene matches: 0. From germline, CDR1 is MRHNA and CDR2 SNTAGT. There are 13 residues in the CDR3. The chain's CDR3 is CASGTSGTDTQYF. The CDR3 coding sequence is TGTGCCAGCGGGACTAGCGGGACAGATACGCAGTATTTT.

CDR3 amino acids: CASSISGTGNTIYF. CDR3 sequence (DNA): TGTGCCAGTAGTATAAGCGGGACCGGAAACACCATATATTTT. The chain couples TRBV19 to TRBJ1-3; the D gene is possibly TRBD1 (5 bases). The CDR3 runs to 14 residues. Germline-derived CDR1 and CDR2 are LNHDA and SQIVND (reference sequence). V was clipped by 2 bases and J by 4 bases, with 9 bases between them. Variable domain in full (rest from reference TRBV19 and TRBJ1-3): DGGITQSPKYLFRKEGQNVTLSCEQNLNHDAMYWYRQDPGQGLRLIYYSQIVNDFQKGDIAEGYSVSREKKESFPLTVTSAQKNPTAFYLCASSISGTGNTIYFGEGSWLTVV.

The J gene is TRBJ2-1, the V gene TRBV12-3 or TRBV12-4; tentatively, D is TRBD2 (6 bases). The V end lost 7 bases, the J end lost 10 bases, and 17 bases lay between the germline ends. The CDR3 length is 13 residues. As DNA, the CDR3 is TGTGCCAGCACCCGGGGGTCGGAGCGGGAGCAGTTCTTC. Its translation: CASTRGSEREQFF.